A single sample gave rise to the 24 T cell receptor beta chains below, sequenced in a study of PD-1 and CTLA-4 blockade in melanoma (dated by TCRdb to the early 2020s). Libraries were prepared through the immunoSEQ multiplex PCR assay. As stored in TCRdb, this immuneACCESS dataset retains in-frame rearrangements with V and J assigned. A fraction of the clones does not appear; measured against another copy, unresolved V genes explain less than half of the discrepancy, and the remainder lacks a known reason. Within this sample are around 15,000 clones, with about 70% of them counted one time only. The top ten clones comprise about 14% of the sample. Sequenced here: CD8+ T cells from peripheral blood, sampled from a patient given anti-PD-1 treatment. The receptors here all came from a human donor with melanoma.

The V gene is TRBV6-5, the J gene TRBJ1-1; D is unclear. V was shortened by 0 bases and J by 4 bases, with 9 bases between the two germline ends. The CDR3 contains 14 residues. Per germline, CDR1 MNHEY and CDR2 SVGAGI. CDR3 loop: CASSYSPLGTEAFF. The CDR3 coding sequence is TGTGCCAGCAGTTACTCACCGCTCGGCACTGAAGCTTTCTTT.

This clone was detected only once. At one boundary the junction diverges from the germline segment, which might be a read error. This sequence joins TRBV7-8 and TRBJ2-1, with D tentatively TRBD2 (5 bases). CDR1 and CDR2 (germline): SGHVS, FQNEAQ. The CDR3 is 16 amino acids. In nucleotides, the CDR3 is TGTGCCAGCAGCATAGCCCCGGACTGGGACTACAATGAGCAGTTCTTC. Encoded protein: CASSIAPDWDYNEQFF.

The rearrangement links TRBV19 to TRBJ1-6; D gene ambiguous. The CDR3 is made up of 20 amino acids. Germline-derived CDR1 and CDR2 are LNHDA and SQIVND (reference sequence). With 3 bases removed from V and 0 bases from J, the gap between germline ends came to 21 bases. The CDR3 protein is CASSIVPPDGLSSYNSPLHF. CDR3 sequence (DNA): TGTGCCAGTAGTATCGTTCCCCCCGACGGGTTAAGCTCCTATAATTCACCCCTCCACTTT.

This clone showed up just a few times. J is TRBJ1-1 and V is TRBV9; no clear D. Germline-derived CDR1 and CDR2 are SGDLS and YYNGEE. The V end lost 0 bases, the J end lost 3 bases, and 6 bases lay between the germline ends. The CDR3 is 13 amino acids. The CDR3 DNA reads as TGTGCCAGCAGCGTAGCTGGGTACACTGAAGCTTTCTTT. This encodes CASSVAGYTEAFF. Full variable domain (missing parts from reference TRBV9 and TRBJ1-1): DSGVTQTPKHLITATGQRVTLRCSPRSGDLSVYWYQQSLDQGLQFLIQYYNGEERAKGNILERFSAQQFPDLHSELNLSSLELGDSALYFCASSVAGYTEAFFGQGTRLTVV.

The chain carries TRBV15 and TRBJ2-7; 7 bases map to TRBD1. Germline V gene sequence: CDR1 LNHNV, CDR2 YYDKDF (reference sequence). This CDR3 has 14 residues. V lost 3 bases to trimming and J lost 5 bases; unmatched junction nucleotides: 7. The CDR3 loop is CATSRGVDRDEQYF. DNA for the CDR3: TGTGCCACCAGCAGGGGGGTCGACAGGGACGAGCAGTACTTC.

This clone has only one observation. CDR3 in amino acids: CASSLAKTDNTGELFF. CDR3 coding DNA: TGTGCCAGCAGCTTAGCGAAGACAGACAACACCGGGGAGCTGTTTTTT. The chain employs TRBV7-6 and TRBJ2-2; a weak D match, TRBD1 (5 bases). V was clipped by 0 bases and J by 2 bases, with 10 bases between them. Germline assignment: CDR1 SGHVS and CDR2 FNYEAQ. The CDR3 runs 16 residues. Full variable domain (remainder filled in from reference TRBV7-6 and TRBJ2-2): GAGVSQSPRYKVTKRGQDVALRCDPISGHVSLYWYRQALGQGPEFLTYFNYEAQQDKSGLPNDRFSAERPEGSISTLTIQRTEQRDSAMYRCASSLAKTDNTGELFFGEGSRLTVL.

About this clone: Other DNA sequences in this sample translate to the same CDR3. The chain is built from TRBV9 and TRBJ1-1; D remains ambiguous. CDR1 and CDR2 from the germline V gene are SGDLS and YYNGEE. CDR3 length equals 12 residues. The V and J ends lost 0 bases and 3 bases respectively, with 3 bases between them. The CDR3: CASSVGDTEAFF. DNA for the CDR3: TGTGCCAGCAGCGTAGGGGACACTGAAGCTTTCTTT.

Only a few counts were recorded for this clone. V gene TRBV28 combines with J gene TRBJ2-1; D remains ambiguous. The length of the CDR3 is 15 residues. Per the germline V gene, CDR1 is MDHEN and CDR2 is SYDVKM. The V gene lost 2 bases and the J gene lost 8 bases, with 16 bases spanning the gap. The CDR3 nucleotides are TGTGCCAGCAGTTTACGACTCTCCAAGTGGGATGAGCAGTTCTTC. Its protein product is CASSLRLSKWDEQFF.

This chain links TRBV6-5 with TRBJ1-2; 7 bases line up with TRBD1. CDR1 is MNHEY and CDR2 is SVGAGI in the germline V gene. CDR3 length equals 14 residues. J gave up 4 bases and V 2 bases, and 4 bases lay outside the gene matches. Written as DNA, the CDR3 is TGTGCCAGCAGTTACGGACAGGAGGTCTATGGCTACACCTTC. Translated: CASSYGQEVYGYTF.

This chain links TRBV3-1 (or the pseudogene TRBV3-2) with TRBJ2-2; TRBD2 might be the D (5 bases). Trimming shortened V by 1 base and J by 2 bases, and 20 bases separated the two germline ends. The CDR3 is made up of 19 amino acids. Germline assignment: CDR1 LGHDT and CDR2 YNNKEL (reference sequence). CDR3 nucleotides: TGTGCCAGCAGCCAAGTAGCCGGGGTTAGGGCAGGCAACACCGGGGAGCTGTTTTTT. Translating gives CASSQVAGVRAGNTGELFF.

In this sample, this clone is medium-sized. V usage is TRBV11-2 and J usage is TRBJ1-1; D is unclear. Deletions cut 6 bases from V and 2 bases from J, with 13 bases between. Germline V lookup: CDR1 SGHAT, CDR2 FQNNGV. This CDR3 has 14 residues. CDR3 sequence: CASSSLTENTEAFF. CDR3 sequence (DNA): TGTGCCAGCAGTTCCTTAACAGAAAACACTGAAGCTTTCTTT. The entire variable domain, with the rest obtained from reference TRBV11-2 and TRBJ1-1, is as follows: EAGVAQSPRYKIIEKRQSVAFWCNPISGHATLYWYQQILGQGPKLLIQFQNNGVVDDSQLPKDRFSAERLKGVDSTLKIQPAKLEDSAVYLCASSSLTENTEAFFGQGTRLTVV.

The DNA of the CDR3 is TGTGCCAGCAGCGGAGGCGGCGGGTTGGACACTGAAGCTTTCTTT. Protein: CASSGGGGLDTEAFF. The chain joins TRBV9 to TRBJ1-1; no definite D call. V lost 3 bases, J lost 3 bases, and 15 bases lay in between. Germline V gene sequence: CDR1 SGDLS, CDR2 YYNGEE. This CDR3 has 15 amino acids.

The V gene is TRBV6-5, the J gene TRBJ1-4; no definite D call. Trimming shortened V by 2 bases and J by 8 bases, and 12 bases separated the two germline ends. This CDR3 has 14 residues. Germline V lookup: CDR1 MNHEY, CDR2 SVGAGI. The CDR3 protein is CASSYLGKDEKLFF. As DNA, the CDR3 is TGTGCCAGCAGTTACCTGGGGAAAGACGAAAAACTGTTTTTT.

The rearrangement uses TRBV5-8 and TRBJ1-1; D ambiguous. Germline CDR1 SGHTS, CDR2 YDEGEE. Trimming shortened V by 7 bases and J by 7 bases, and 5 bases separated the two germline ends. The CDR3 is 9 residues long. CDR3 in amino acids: CASYSEAFF. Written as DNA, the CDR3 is TGTGCCAGCTACAGTGAAGCTTTCTTT.

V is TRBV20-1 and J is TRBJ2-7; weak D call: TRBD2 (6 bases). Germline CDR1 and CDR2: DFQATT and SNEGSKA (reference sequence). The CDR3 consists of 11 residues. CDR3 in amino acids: CSVGRDYEQYF. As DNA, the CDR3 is TGCTCCGTTGGGCGGGACTACGAGCAGTACTTC.

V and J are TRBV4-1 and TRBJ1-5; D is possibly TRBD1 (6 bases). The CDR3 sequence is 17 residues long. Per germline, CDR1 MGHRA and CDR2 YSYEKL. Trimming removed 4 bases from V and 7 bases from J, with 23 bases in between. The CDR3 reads CASSLDLGPGARQPQHF. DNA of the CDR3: TGCGCCAGCAGCCTAGACCTGGGACCGGGGGCGAGACAGCCCCAGCATTTT.

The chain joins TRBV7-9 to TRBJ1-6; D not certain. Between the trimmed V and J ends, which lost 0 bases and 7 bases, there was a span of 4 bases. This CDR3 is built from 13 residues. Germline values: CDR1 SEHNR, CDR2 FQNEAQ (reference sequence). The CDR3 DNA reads TGTGCCAGCAGCTTAGCGGGGAATTCACCCCTCCACTTT. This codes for CASSLAGNSPLHF.

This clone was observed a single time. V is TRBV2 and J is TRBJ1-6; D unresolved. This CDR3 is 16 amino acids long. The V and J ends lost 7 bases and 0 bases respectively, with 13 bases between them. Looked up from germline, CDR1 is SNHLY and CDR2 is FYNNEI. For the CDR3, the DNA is TGTGCCAGCAACCTTTTTCAGAGCTCCTATAATTCACCCCTCCACTTT. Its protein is CASNLFQSSYNSPLHF.

In DNA form, the CDR3 reads TGTGCCAGCAGCCAAGGGGGACAGGGGGTTTGGCCCCAGCATTTT. This gives the protein CASSQGGQGVWPQHF. The V gene is TRBV14, the J gene TRBJ1-5; TRBD1 agrees at 11 bases. The CDR3 runs to 15 residues. The J segment lost 9 bases and the V segment lost 1 base, leaving 5 bases of the junction unmatched. The V gene's germline CDR1 is SGHDN and CDR2 FVKESK.

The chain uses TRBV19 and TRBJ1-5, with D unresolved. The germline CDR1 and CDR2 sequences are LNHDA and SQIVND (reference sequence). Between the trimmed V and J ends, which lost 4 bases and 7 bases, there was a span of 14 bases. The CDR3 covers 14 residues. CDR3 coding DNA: TGTGCCAGTAGTAACCGGGTTGCGGGACAGCCCCAGCATTTT. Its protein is CASSNRVAGQPQHF.

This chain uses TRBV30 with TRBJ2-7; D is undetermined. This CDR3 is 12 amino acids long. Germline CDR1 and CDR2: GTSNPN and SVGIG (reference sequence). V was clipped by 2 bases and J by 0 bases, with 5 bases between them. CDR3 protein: CAWSQSSYEQYF. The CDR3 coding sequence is TGTGCCTGGAGTCAGAGCTCCTACGAGCAGTACTTC.

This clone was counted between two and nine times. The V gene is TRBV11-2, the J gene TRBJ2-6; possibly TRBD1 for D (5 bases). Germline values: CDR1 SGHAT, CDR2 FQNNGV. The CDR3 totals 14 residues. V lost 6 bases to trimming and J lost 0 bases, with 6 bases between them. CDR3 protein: CASRQGSGANVLTF. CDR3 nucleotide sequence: TGTGCCAGCAGGCAGGGCTCTGGGGCCAACGTCCTGACTTTC.

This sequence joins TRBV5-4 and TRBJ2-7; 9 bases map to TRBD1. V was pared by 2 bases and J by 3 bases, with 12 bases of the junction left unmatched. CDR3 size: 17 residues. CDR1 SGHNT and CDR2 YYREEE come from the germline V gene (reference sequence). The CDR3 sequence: CASSFPGTGPRGYEQYF. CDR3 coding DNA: TGTGCCAGCAGCTTCCCAGGGACAGGGCCGAGGGGCTACGAGCAGTACTTC.

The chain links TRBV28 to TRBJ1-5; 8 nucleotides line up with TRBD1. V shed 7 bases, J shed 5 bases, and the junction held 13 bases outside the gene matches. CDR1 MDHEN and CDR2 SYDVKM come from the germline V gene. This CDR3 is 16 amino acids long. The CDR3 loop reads CASIELPKTGDQPQHF. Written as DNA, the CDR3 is TGTGCCAGCATAGAACTCCCTAAGACAGGGGATCAGCCCCAGCATTTT.